The rows below give T cell receptor beta chains drawn from one sample of a study of T cells in Graves' hyperthyroidism and ophthalmopathy. TCRdb fed the multiplex PCR reads into MiXCR, producing one record per CDR3 protein. The profile shows under 250,000 distinct CDR3 sequences, over 15% of them singletons. Sample: blood. These TCRs come from a man between 45 and 60 years old with Graves' hyperthyroidism. The CDR3 runs from the conserved cysteine through the conserved F or W. The D gene is left open where the match is weak. Rows give clone size only sometimes, using once, few, many, or a class for an expanded clone.

clone_size: NA
j_call: TRBJ2-5
d_call: NA
v_call: TRBV3-1
cdr3_nt: TGTGCCAGCAGCCAAGATTTACTAGAGACCCAGTACTTC
cdr3_aa: CASSQDLLETQYF

clone_size: many
j_call: TRBJ2-7
d_call: NA
v_call: TRBV2
cdr3_nt: TGTGCCAGCAATGGGGGCCAAGCGAATTACGAGCAGTACTTC
cdr3_aa: CASNGGQANYEQYF

clone_size: NA
j_call: TRBJ2-3
d_call: TRBD2
v_call: TRBV7-7
cdr3_nt: TGTGCTAGCAGCCCCGGACTAGCGAGCACAGATACGCAGTATTTT
cdr3_aa: CASSPGLASTDTQYF

clone_size: NA
j_call: TRBJ2-4
d_call: NA
v_call: TRBV29-1
cdr3_nt: TGCAACATAGAGGAGGACTGCATTCAGTACTTC
cdr3_aa: CNIEEDCIQYF

clone_size: few
j_call: TRBJ2-7
d_call: TRBD1
v_call: TRBV5-1
cdr3_nt: TGCGCCAGCAGTCCGACAGGGGGCAAATACGAGCAGTACTTC
cdr3_aa: CASSPTGGKYEQYF

clone_size: NA
j_call: TRBJ2-1
d_call: NA
v_call: TRBV5-6
cdr3_nt: TGTGCCAGCAGCCGGGGCATGGGAACGGCCTACAATGAGCAGTTCTTC
cdr3_aa: CASSRGMGTAYNEQFF

clone_size: many
j_call: TRBJ1-3
d_call: NA
v_call: TRBV28
cdr3_nt: TGTGCCAGCAGTTTACCCTCAGGGGACGGAAACACCATATATTTT
cdr3_aa: CASSLPSGDGNTIYF

clone_size: many
j_call: TRBJ2-5
d_call: NA
v_call: TRBV20-1
cdr3_nt: TGCAGTGCTAGTAAGACAACCCAAGAGACCCAGTACTTC
cdr3_aa: CSASKTTQETQYF

clone_size: many
j_call: TRBJ2-1
d_call: NA
v_call: TRBV20-1
cdr3_nt: TGCAGTGCTAGCGGGGGTTCAGGTGGGAATGAGCAGTTCTTC
cdr3_aa: CSASGGSGGNEQFF

clone_size: many
j_call: TRBJ2-5
d_call: TRBD2
v_call: TRBV4-1
cdr3_nt: TGCGCCAGCAGCCAAGTGGGGGGAGGGCCCGGAAGTAAGACCCAGTACTTC
cdr3_aa: CASSQVGGGPGSKTQYF

clone_size: many
j_call: TRBJ2-1
d_call: NA
v_call: TRBV20-1
cdr3_nt: TGCAGTGCTACCCAACCTTTAGCGGAGGAGCAGTTCTTC
cdr3_aa: CSATQPLAEEQFF

clone_size: many
j_call: TRBJ2-1
d_call: NA
v_call: TRBV20-1
cdr3_nt: TGCAGTGCTAGAGATATCCAGTCAAGTTACAATGAGCAGTTCTTC
cdr3_aa: CSARDIQSSYNEQFF

clone_size: NA
j_call: TRBJ2-1
d_call: NA
v_call: TRBV20-1
cdr3_nt: TGCAGTGCCAACCCCTTTCCCCCCACCAACTACAATGAGCAGTTCTTC
cdr3_aa: CSANPFPPTNYNEQFF